These T cell receptor beta chains were read from a single sample in a study of cytomegalovirus exposure and HLA in healthy donors. Clones were sequenced by immunoSEQ multiplex PCR, and TCRdb holds only the in-frame ones, with some missing. In the table there are under 200,000 clones, roughly three quarters of which are singletons. Sequencing was done on a sample of PBMCs. The receptors were sampled from a woman in her forties or fifties in good health and CMV-seronegative. Both conserved end residues are part of each CDR3. D genes are given only for firm matches. Only part of the rows carry a size: once, few, many, or a class if the clone is expanded.

V: TRBV4-2; D: TRBD1; J: TRBJ1-2; size: NA; DNA: TGTGCCAGCAGCCTCGACTTAGGGGGCAGGGGCTATGGCTACACCTTC; CDR3: CASSLDLGGRGYGYTF
V: TRBV11-2; D: NA; J: TRBJ1-1; size: NA; DNA: TGTGCCAGCAGCGCCCGACAGTACGCTGAAGCTTTCTTT; CDR3: CASSARQYAEAFF
V: TRBV6-5; D: NA; J: TRBJ2-7; size: few; DNA: TGTGCCAGCAGTTATGGTCCCAGCTCCTACGAGCAGTACTTC; CDR3: CASSYGPSSYEQYF
V: TRBV9; D: TRBD1; J: TRBJ2-1; size: NA; DNA: TGTGCCAGCAGCCCGGGACAGACCTACAATGAGCAGTTCTTC; CDR3: CASSPGQTYNEQFF
V: TRBV19; D: NA; J: TRBJ2-5; size: few; DNA: TGTGCCAGTAGTGGGGGGTCTCAAGAGACCCAGTACTTC; CDR3: CASSGGSQETQYF
V: TRBV4-2; D: TRBD1; J: TRBJ1-5; size: NA; DNA: TGTGCCAGCAGCCAAGGGGCAGGGGGGTCGGAAAGTCAGCCCCAGCATTTT; CDR3: CASSQGAGGSESQPQHF
V: TRBV6-4; D: NA; J: TRBJ2-6; size: few; DNA: TGTGCCAGCAGTCCTACGGAGGGTAGGAGTGGGGCCAACGTCCTGACTTTC; CDR3: CASSPTEGRSGANVLTF
V: TRBV6-5; D: NA; J: TRBJ1-1; size: once; DNA: TGTGCCAGCAATAGGAAGGGGAGGACTGAAGCTTTCTTT; CDR3: CASNRKGRTEAFF
V: TRBV7-2; D: TRBD2; J: TRBJ2-2; size: NA; DNA: TGTGCCAGCAGCTTAAGGCTAGCGGGAGTAAACGGGGAGCTGTTTTTT; CDR3: CASSLRLAGVNGELFF
V: TRBV28; D: NA; J: TRBJ1-1; size: NA; DNA: TGTGCCAGCAGTTTATGGATACAGGGTACTGAAGCTTTCTTT; CDR3: CASSLWIQGTEAFF
V: TRBV4-1; D: NA; J: TRBJ2-1; size: NA; DNA: TGCGCCAGCAGCCCTAGCGAGAGCTCCTACAATGAGCAGTTCTTC; CDR3: CASSPSESSYNEQFF